This passage covers 15 T cell receptor beta chains from one sample sequenced in a study of T cell responses to AZD1222 COVID-19 vaccine. The method was immunoSEQ multiplex PCR; TCRdb's version includes in-frame clones alone and lacks a portion of them. Of some 100,000 clones listed, over 75% are singletons. The source was peripheral blood, collected on day 0 of MenACWY control vaccination. These receptors originate from an adult in good health.

This clone showed up just a few times. The chain joins TRBV14 to TRBJ1-1; no clear D gene. The CDR3 is 10 residues long. The germline V and J ends were trimmed by 9 bases and 6 bases, with 8 bases remaining between them. Germline V CDR1 and CDR2: SGHDN, FVKESK. CDR3 sequence reads: CASGGAEAFF. The CDR3 DNA is TGTGCCAGTGGCGGGGCTGAAGCTTTCTTT.

The J gene is TRBJ2-7, the V gene TRBV5-1, with 12 nucleotides matching TRBD2. The CDR3 spans 17 residues. Trimming removed 0 bases from V and 2 bases from J; junction bases left unmatched: 6. Germline lookup yields CDR1 SGHRS and CDR2 YFSETQ. The CDR3 region is CASSLALAGGLPYEQYF. CDR3 nucleotides: TGCGCCAGCAGCTTGGCCCTAGCGGGGGGGCTCCCCTACGAGCAGTACTTC.

The chain employs TRBV18 and TRBJ2-7; a weak D match, TRBD2 (5 bases). V lost 2 bases, J lost 0 bases, and 5 bases lay in between. This CDR3 has 13 residues. Germline V lookup: CDR1 KGHSH, CDR2 LQKENI. DNA for the CDR3: TGTGCCAGCTCACCAGGGAGCTCCTACGAGCAGTACTTC. Translating gives CASSPGSSYEQYF.

The V call is TRBV10-3, the J call TRBJ2-1; 16 bases match TRBD2. The germline gives CDR1 ENHRY, CDR2 SYGVKD. With 6 bases clipped from V and 4 bases from J, the junction kept 6 bases outside the gene matches. The CDR3 length is 17 residues. The CDR3 is CAIRSGTSGRVYNEQFF. The CDR3 bases are TGTGCCATCAGGTCGGGGACTAGCGGGAGGGTATACAATGAGCAGTTCTTC.

V is TRBV11-1 and J is TRBJ2-3, with no clear D. Per germline, CDR1 SGHAT and CDR2 FQDESV (reference sequence). V was shortened by 4 bases and J by 7 bases, with 6 bases between the two germline ends. The CDR3 sequence is 11 residues long. The CDR3 bases are TGTGCCAGCAGCTCCCAAAATACGCAGTATTTT. Its translation: CASSSQNTQYF.

A word on this clone: At one end, the junction sequence differs from germline, possibly due to a read error. The chain joins TRBV28 to TRBJ1-5, with 7 bases matching TRBD1. Germline V gene lookup returns CDR1 MDHEN and CDR2 SYDVKM. This CDR3 is built from 12 residues. Here the CDR3 reads CASSSLGQPQHF. CDR3 sequence (DNA): TGTGCCAGCAGTTCGCTGGGACAGCCTCAGCATTTT.

This clone has a single count. The V call is TRBV19, the J call TRBJ2-2; D call uncertain. The germline gives CDR1 LNHDA, CDR2 SQIVND (reference sequence). Deletions cut 5 bases from V and 0 bases from J, with 13 bases between. The CDR3 totals 16 residues. The CDR3 here is CASSQNTASNTGELFF. Written as DNA, the CDR3 is TGTGCCAGTAGTCAAAACACAGCTTCGAACACCGGGGAGCTGTTTTTT. The full variable domain, rest sourced from reference TRBV19 and TRBJ2-2, is DGGITQSPKYLFRKEGQNVTLSCEQNLNHDAMYWYRQDPGQGLRLIYYSQIVNDFQKGDIAEGYSVSREKKESFPLTVTSAQKNPTAFYLCASSQNTASNTGELFFGEGSRLTVL.

The chain employs TRBV2 and TRBJ2-1; no firm D call. This CDR3 has 16 amino acids. V dropped 4 bases and J dropped 7 bases, with 20 bases sitting between them. Germline V gene sequence: CDR1 SNHLY, CDR2 FYNNEI. This CDR3 is CASSVAVSWVGNEQFF. The DNA of the CDR3 is TGTGCCAGCAGTGTGGCAGTATCTTGGGTGGGGAATGAGCAGTTCTTC.

CDR3 sequence reads: CASRFDGNSYEQYF. The CDR3 bases are TGTGCCAGCAGATTTGACGGGAACTCCTACGAGCAGTACTTC. The V gene is TRBV2, the J gene TRBJ2-7, with TRBD2 as a possible D gene (5 bases). Trimming cost V 6 bases and J 0 bases, with 12 bases left between them. This CDR3 spans 14 amino acids. Germline CDR1 is SNHLY and CDR2 is FYNNEI.

This clone showed up just once. The CDR3 DNA is TGTGCCAGCAGCTTGGGGTTGGACAGGGACCATCGTTCACCCCTCCACTTT. Translated, it gives CASSLGLDRDHRSPLHF. V gene TRBV5-5 combines with J gene TRBJ1-6, with TRBD1 identical over 8 bases. Germline CDR1 reads SGHKS; CDR2 reads YYEKEE (reference sequence). The CDR3 extends over 17 amino acids. Trimming cost V 0 bases and J 9 bases; bases outside gene matches: 11. Full variable domain (rest looked up from reference TRBV5-5 and TRBJ1-6): DAGVTQSPTHLIKTRGQQVTLRCSPISGHKSVSWYQQVLGQGPQFIFQYYEKEERGRGNFPDRFSARQFPNYSSELNVNALLLGDSALYLCASSLGLDRDHRSPLHFGNGTRLTVT.

The chain couples TRBV7-6 to TRBJ1-6, with a possible D match to TRBD1 (5 bases). The V end was cut by 6 bases, the J end by 8 bases, with 11 bases between. Germline CDR1 and CDR2: SGHVS and FNYEAQ. The CDR3 length is 13 residues. The CDR3 sequence is CASSEGLDSPLHF. DNA for the CDR3: TGTGCCAGCAGTGAGGGGTTAGATTCACCCCTCCACTTT.

The DNA of the CDR3 is TGTGCCAGCAGCCTCCGGGGGCGGTACACAGATACGCAGTATTTT. Encoded protein: CASSLRGRYTDTQYF. The gene calls are TRBV9 and TRBJ2-3; perhaps D is TRBD1 or TRBD2 (6 bases each). The CDR3 is 15 amino acids. Germline V gene data show CDR1 as SGDLS and CDR2 as YYNGEE. Trimming stripped 4 bases from V and 2 bases from J, with 14 bases between.

This clone came up a few times. CDR3 residues: CASRIDLTYEQYF. The CDR3 DNA sequence: TGTGCCAGCAGAATTGACCTCACCTACGAGCAGTACTTC. The chain couples TRBV28 to TRBJ2-7; D is undetermined. This CDR3 is 13 amino acids long. V was trimmed by 6 bases and J by 2 bases, leaving 11 bases between them. The V gene's germline CDR1 is MDHEN and CDR2 SYDVKM.

The chain couples TRBV7-9 to TRBJ1-6, with 7 bases identical to TRBD1. V dropped 5 bases and J dropped 7; count of bases not matched to a gene: 5. CDR1 SEHNR and CDR2 FQNEAQ come from the germline V gene (reference sequence). The CDR3 consists of 14 residues. Written as DNA, the CDR3 is TGTGCCAGCAGCCTCGCGGGACAGAATTCACCCCTCCACTTT. This codes for CASSLAGQNSPLHF.

The V gene is TRBV7-3, the J gene TRBJ2-2; 10 bases are shared with TRBD2. Germline values: CDR1 SGHTA, CDR2 FQGTGA. The CDR3 extends over 17 amino acids. V trimming: 0 bases; J trimming: 3 bases; junction bases outside the gene matches: 4. Here the CDR3 reads CASSLTSGGPYTGELFF. CDR3 DNA: TGTGCCAGCAGCTTAACTAGCGGGGGGCCCTACACCGGGGAGCTGTTTTTT.